This TCR beta chain was recovered during a study of OX40 agonist ivuxolimab in advanced cancers. Study as a whole: Ivuxolimab, an agonist antibody against OX40 (CD134), was given to patients. Each patient was given ivuxolimab into a vein every 2 weeks, at 0.01 to 10 mg/kg.

CDR1 is SGHTA and CDR2 is FQGNSA in the germline V gene. The length of the CDR3 is 13 residues. V lost 4 bases to trimming and J lost 5 bases; unmatched junction nucleotides: 2. TCRdb's table, derived via immunoSEQ multiplex PCR, lists solely in-frame clones and lacks some. The sample shows 150,000 to 180,000 clones, under 95% of them seen only once. The input for sequencing was CD4+ or CD8+ T cells sorted from blood, taken in a trial of the OX40 agonist ivuxolimab. The rearrangement uses TRBV7-2 and TRBJ2-1; 7 positions agree with TRBD2. This clonotype originated in an adult with an advanced solid tumor such as melanoma, head and neck, liver or kidney cancer. DNA of the CDR3: TGTGCCAGCAGCTCCGGGGGGAACAATGAGCAGTTCTTC. It translates to CASSSGGNNEQFF.